This entry lists 15 T cell receptor beta chains sequenced from one sample in a study of cytomegalovirus exposure and HLA in healthy donors. A multiplex PCR was run with 60 Vbeta primers and 13 Jbeta primers. The repertoire was sequenced with immunoSEQ multiplex PCR; TCRdb's copy has only in-frame clones and lacks some. The sample has approximately 100,000 clones; 77% are singletons. Input material: PBMCs. Receptors originate from a man aged 35-49 years in good health and CMV-seropositive.

The chain carries TRBV7-9 and TRBJ2-5; 13 bases are shared with TRBD2. The V gene end was trimmed by 5 bases and the J gene end by 3 bases; junction bases not matched to a gene: 3. The CDR3 is 15 residues long. The germline gives CDR1 SEHNR, CDR2 FQNEAQ (reference sequence). The CDR3 sequence: CASSKTSGGKETQYF. The CDR3 region has the DNA TGTGCCAGCAGCAAGACTAGCGGGGGGAAAGAGACCCAGTACTTC.

J is TRBJ1-6 and V is TRBV11-2; no definite D call. V dropped 5 bases and J dropped 7 bases, with 6 bases sitting between them. Germline loops: CDR1 SGHAT, CDR2 FQNNGV. The CDR3 totals 12 residues. CDR3 residues: CASSPLNSPLHF. The CDR3 nucleotides are TGTGCCAGCAGCCCCTTGAATTCACCCCTCCACTTT.

The rearrangement uses TRBV7-6 and TRBJ2-1; 10 bases line up with TRBD2. V trimming: 4 bases; J trimming: 2 bases; junction bases outside the gene matches: 11. Germline V CDR1 and CDR2: SGHVS, FNYEAQ. This CDR3 is 18 amino acids long. The CDR3 protein is CASSYLSGGEAPYNEQFF. The CDR3 DNA is TGTGCCAGCAGCTACTTAAGCGGGGGGGAGGCCCCCTACAATGAGCAGTTCTTC. Based on the CDR3 plus reference TRBV7-6 and TRBJ2-1, the full variable domain is GAGVSQSPRYKVTKRGQDVALRCDPISGHVSLYWYRQALGQGPEFLTYFNYEAQQDKSGLPNDRFSAERPEGSISTLTIQRTEQRDSAMYRCASSYLSGGEAPYNEQFFGPGTRLTVL.

The chain carries TRBV7-2 and TRBJ2-7; TRBD1 aligns across 7 bases. CDR1 and CDR2 (germline): SGHTA, FQGNSA. This CDR3 region has 14 residues. V gave up 5 bases and J gave up 0 bases; unmatched junction bases: 4. CDR3 amino acids: CASSPRDSSYEQYF. The CDR3 DNA sequence: TGTGCCAGCAGCCCCCGGGACAGCTCCTACGAGCAGTACTTC.

The chain is built from TRBV7-9 and TRBJ1-1, with a possible D match to TRBD1 (6 bases). V was clipped by 1 base and J by 4 bases, with 10 bases between them. There are 14 residues in the CDR3. Per the germline V gene, CDR1 is SEHNR and CDR2 is FQNEAQ (reference sequence). In DNA, the CDR3 is TGTGCCAGCAGCTTAGAGTGGGGGCCCACTGAAGCTTTCTTT. It translates to CASSLEWGPTEAFF.

The V and J genes are TRBV2 and TRBJ2-1; 7 bases line up with TRBD2. Looked up from germline, CDR1 is SNHLY and CDR2 is FYNNEI. V trimming: 8 bases; J trimming: 5 bases; junction bases outside the gene matches: 3. The CDR3 contains 12 residues. The CDR3 loop is CASGGGNNEQFF. The CDR3, as DNA: TGTGCCAGCGGGGGGGGAAACAATGAGCAGTTCTTC.

Only one count was recorded for this clone. The chain links TRBV11-1 to TRBJ2-7; TRBD1 matches at 12 bases. The CDR3 runs to 17 residues. The V gene's germline CDR1 is SGHAT and CDR2 FQDESV (reference sequence). The ends lost 0 bases at V and 6 bases at J; junction bases unmatched: 9. CDR3 sequence (DNA): TGTGCCAGCAGCTTAGCGTCAGCCGGGACAGGGGGCTCCGAGCAGTACTTC. It specifies CASSLASAGTGGSEQYF.

The V call is TRBV5-6, the J call TRBJ2-5; possible D gene TRBD1, 5 bases. The V and J ends lost 3 bases and 2 bases respectively, with 17 bases between them. Germline-derived CDR1 and CDR2 are SGHDT and YYEEEE. This CDR3 is built from 16 residues. In DNA form, the CDR3 reads TGTGCCAGCAGCTATGAATGGTCAGGGCAACAAGAGACCCAGTACTTC. This sequence encodes CASSYEWSGQQETQYF.

The genes are TRBV27 and TRBJ1-5; unclear D gene. V lost 0 bases and J lost 0, with 9 bases in between. Germline assignment: CDR1 MNHEY and CDR2 SMNVEV (reference sequence). The CDR3 contains 16 residues. Here the CDR3 DNA reads TGTGCCAGCAGTTTATCGATCCAGTATAGCAATCAGCCCCAGCATTTT. Translating gives CASSLSIQYSNQPQHF.

Turning to this clone: The CDR3 does not end in the conserved phenylalanine or tryptophan, so this is likely a read error. The rearrangement joins TRBV2 to TRBJ1-2, with 8 bases lining up with TRBD1. Unmatched junction bases numbered 2, after V lost 8 bases and J lost 6 bases. Germline values: CDR1 SNHLY, CDR2 FYNNEI. The CDR3 contains 11 residues. As DNA, the CDR3 is TGTGCCAGCCCAGGGGGCCATGGCTACACCCTC. Protein sequence: CASPGGHGYTL.

The rearrangement uses TRBV6-5 and TRBJ1-2; TRBD1 agrees at 9 bases. V was pared by 4 bases and J by 9 bases, with 3 bases of the junction left unmatched. This CDR3 has 12 residues. In germline, CDR1 is MNHEY, CDR2 SVGAGI. The CDR3 here is CASSLGQGRYTF. The CDR3, as DNA: TGTGCCAGCAGTTTGGGACAGGGCCGCTACACCTTC.

The V gene is TRBV7-8, the J gene TRBJ1-2, with 9 bases identical to TRBD1. The junction had 8 bases not matched to a gene; V was cut back by 4 bases and J by 8 bases. Germline CDR1 SGHVS, CDR2 FQNEAQ. The CDR3 is 14 amino acids. The CDR3 DNA sequence: TGTGCCAGCAGCTCCCGGACAGGGGCGGGAGGCTACACCTTC. This translates into CASSSRTGAGGYTF.

This chain links TRBV5-1 with TRBJ2-2; the D gene is possibly TRBD2 (5 bases). In germline, CDR1 is SGHRS, CDR2 YFSETQ. There are 16 residues in the CDR3. Trimming stripped 0 bases from V and 3 bases from J, with 12 bases between. The DNA for the CDR3 is TGCGCCAGCAGCTTGGTCGTAGGGAGATACACCGGGGAGCTGTTTTTT. It encodes CASSLVVGRYTGELFF. The variable domain in full, completed from reference TRBV5-1 and TRBJ2-2, reads KAGVTQTPRYLIKTRGQQVTLSCSPISGHRSVSWYQQTPGQGLQFLFEYFSETQRNKGNFPGRFSGRQFSNSRSEMNVSTLELGDSALYLCASSLVVGRYTGELFFGEGSRLTVL.

The V call is TRBV27, the J call TRBJ2-1; D may be TRBD2 (6 bases). The germline gives CDR1 MNHEY, CDR2 SMNVEV (reference sequence). This CDR3 spans 12 amino acids. V was shortened by 7 bases and J by 8 bases, with 12 bases between the two germline ends. CDR3 DNA sequence: TGTGCCAGCAAGGAGGGTAGGGATGAGCAGTTCTTC. Translating it yields CASKEGRDEQFF.

V is TRBV7-6 and J is TRBJ2-7; D is possibly TRBD2 (6 bases). V lost 4 bases and J 3 bases, leaving 13 bases between the germline ends. This CDR3 region has 14 residues. Germline V gene lookup returns CDR1 SGHVS and CDR2 FNYEAQ. As DNA, the CDR3 is TGTGCCAGCAGCTCCCCCGGAGGGCTCTACGAGCAGTACTTC. It specifies CASSSPGGLYEQYF.